This TCR beta chain came from a study of post-analysis software for immune sequencing data. Study-wide results and limits: When the samples were clustered directly with F measure, those that had been prepared in the same batch showed strong co-clustering. Patients carried roughly 5 TRBV segments more frequently than controls did, and TRBV5-6, TRBV5-1 and TRBV20-1 were among them. Controls' normalized Chao1 diversity significantly exceeded that of multiple sclerosis patients.

This clonotype has more than one count but fewer than ten. The target antigen is unknown. The CDR3 extends over 13 amino acids. V dropped 3 bases and J dropped 6 bases, with 13 bases sitting between them. The germline CDR1 and CDR2 sequences are SQVTM and ANQGSEA. Unique molecular identifiers tagged the TCR beta cDNA libraries. A population of about 1 to 11 million T cells gave rise to a few hundred thousand cDNA molecules. From the PCR reads, TCRdb called clonotypes with MiXCR, one entry per CDR3 protein. The data hold under 650,000 distinct CDR3 sequences, with around 40% observed a single time. The genes are TRBV29-1 and TRBJ2-3, with TRBD2 as a possible D gene (5 bases). Specimen: blood. The receptor's source is a girl aged 5-17 years with multiple sclerosis. CDR3 loop: CSVEISSWDTQYF. In DNA, the CDR3 is TGCAGCGTTGAGATATCTAGCTGGGATACGCAGTATTTT.